Shown below are 27 T cell receptor beta chains from a single sample sequenced in a study of blood T cell repertoires in COVID-19. Libraries were prepared by immunoSEQ multiplex PCR; TCRdb keeps only in-frame clonotypes and omits some of them. The sample shows about 48,000 clones, less than 95% of them seen only once. The material sequenced was peripheral blood. The receptors come from a man in his 70s with acute or convalescent COVID-19.

The CDR3 here is CASSYFPGTSGGLSNEQFF. The CDR3 DNA follows: TGTGCCAGCAGTTACTTCCCCGGGACTAGCGGGGGATTAAGCAATGAGCAGTTCTTC. J is TRBJ2-1 and V is TRBV6-2 or TRBV6-3; 14 nucleotides line up with TRBD2. The CDR3 totals 19 residues. Germline loops: CDR1 MNHEY, CDR2 SVGEGT. The trim removed 1 base at V and 6 bases at J, leaving 11 bases unmatched.

The V call is TRBV27, the J call TRBJ1-6; D is unclear. The CDR3 consists of 12 residues. The V gene lost 6 bases and the J gene lost 12 bases, with 12 bases spanning the gap. Germline V gene lookup returns CDR1 MNHEY and CDR2 SMNVEV (reference sequence). In nucleotides, the CDR3 is TGTGCCAGCAGAGAAAATAACAAACCCCTCCACTTT. It codes for CASRENNKPLHF.

This rearrangement joins TRBV19 to TRBJ1-1, with 9 bases fitting TRBD1. The CDR3 has 14 residues. Trimming at V came to 3 bases and at J to 5 bases, leaving 4 bases not matched to a gene. Per the germline V gene, CDR1 is LNHDA and CDR2 is SQIVND (reference sequence). The CDR3 here is CASSIGQGKTEAFF. CDR3 in DNA: TGTGCCAGTAGTATTGGACAGGGGAAAACTGAAGCTTTCTTT. The variable domain in full, completed from reference TRBV19 and TRBJ1-1, reads DGGITQSPKYLFRKEGQNVTLSCEQNLNHDAMYWYRQDPGQGLRLIYYSQIVNDFQKGDIAEGYSVSREKKESFPLTVTSAQKNPTAFYLCASSIGQGKTEAFFGQGTRLTVV.

The V call is TRBV19, the J call TRBJ1-2; possible D gene TRBD1, 6 bases. Trimming pared 4 bases from V and 4 bases from J, leaving 16 bases between. There are 15 residues in the CDR3. Per germline, CDR1 LNHDA and CDR2 SQIVND (reference sequence). The CDR3 loop reads CASSSIHRERYGYTF. The CDR3 nucleotides are TGTGCCAGTAGTAGCATCCACAGGGAGCGCTATGGCTACACCTTC.

This sequence joins TRBV11-2 and TRBJ2-2, with 8 bases lining up with TRBD1. After removal of 6 bases from V and 1 base from J, the junction contained 7 bases not matched to a gene. The germline V gene encodes CDR1 SGHAT and CDR2 FQNNGV. This CDR3 contains 16 residues. The CDR3 is CASRKTGTGNTGELFF. CDR3 nucleotide sequence: TGTGCCAGCAGGAAAACCGGGACAGGGAACACCGGGGAGCTGTTTTTT.

The V gene is TRBV2, the J gene TRBJ1-1, with TRBD1 identical over 7 bases. Trimming cost V 9 bases and J 5 bases; bases outside gene matches: 12. Germline CDR1 reads SNHLY; CDR2 reads FYNNEI. The CDR3 length is 14 residues. The CDR3 DNA reads TGTGCCAGTTCTCACCAGACAGGGACGACTGAAGCTTTCTTT. Translating it yields CASSHQTGTTEAFF.

V usage is TRBV3-1 (or the pseudogene TRBV3-2) and J usage is TRBJ2-3; D is unresolved. This CDR3 has 14 residues. V was cut by 1 base and J by 1 base, with 6 bases left in between. The germline gives CDR1 LGHDT, CDR2 YNNKEL (reference sequence). CDR3 coding DNA: TGTGCCAGCAGCCAAGCCCTTGGCACAGATACGCAGTATTTT. It specifies CASSQALGTDTQYF.

The rearrangement uses TRBV19 and TRBJ1-2; 7 bases fit TRBD1. The junction had 13 bases not matched to a gene; V was cut back by 1 base and J by 8 bases. From germline, CDR1 is LNHDA and CDR2 SQIVND (reference sequence). This CDR3 contains 16 residues. The CDR3 reads CASSIGISGQIIGYTF. CDR3 sequence (DNA): TGTGCCAGTAGTATAGGGATCTCGGGACAGATCATCGGCTACACCTTC. The full variable domain, in which reference TRBV19 and TRBJ1-2 provide the parts outside the CDR3, is DGGITQSPKYLFRKEGQNVTLSCEQNLNHDAMYWYRQDPGQGLRLIYYSQIVNDFQKGDIAEGYSVSREKKESFPLTVTSAQKNPTAFYLCASSIGISGQIIGYTFGSGTRLTVV.

This chain joins TRBV4-1 and TRBJ1-5, with D perhaps matching TRBD1 (5 bases). The germline V gene has CDR1 MGHRA and CDR2 YSYEKL. The CDR3 has 19 residues. Trimming pared 0 bases from V and 2 bases from J, leaving 20 bases between. The CDR3 here is CASSQDLGRVRRGNQPQHF. DNA of the CDR3: TGCGCCAGCAGCCAAGATCTGGGCAGGGTCCGCCGAGGCAATCAGCCCCAGCATTTT.

The chain joins TRBV11-2 to TRBJ2-5; a weak D match, TRBD2 (7 bases). This CDR3 comprises 14 residues. The germline CDR1 and CDR2 sequences are SGHAT and FQNNGV. Deletions cut 3 bases from V and 5 bases from J, with 13 bases between. This CDR3 is CASSFWGGRETQYF. The CDR3 DNA reads TGTGCCAGCAGCTTTTGGGGGGGCCGGGAGACCCAGTACTTC.

The chain links TRBV9 to TRBJ1-3; D is possibly TRBD1 (6 bases). There are 13 residues in the CDR3. From germline, CDR1 is SGDLS and CDR2 YYNGEE. V lost 4 bases and J 8 bases, leaving 13 bases between the germline ends. The CDR3 loop reads CASSSSRGDTIYF. In nucleotides, the CDR3 is TGTGCCAGCAGCTCATCCAGGGGTGACACCATATATTTT.

The chain has TRBV9 and TRBJ1-2; D ambiguous. The CDR3 loop spans 14 amino acids. Germline-derived CDR1 and CDR2 are SGDLS and YYNGEE. V lost 3 bases and J 13 bases, leaving 22 bases between the germline ends. This chain's CDR3 is CASSASPGPGWITF. The CDR3 coding sequence is TGTGCCAGCAGCGCATCCCCCGGGCCGGGGTGGATCACCTTC.

This clone was picked up a small number of times. The genes are TRBV5-6 and TRBJ1-6; TRBD1 is a possible D gene (6 bases). Looked up from germline, CDR1 is SGHDT and CDR2 is YYEEEE. V lost 1 base and J lost 11, with 10 bases in between. The CDR3 is 13 residues long. The CDR3 loop is CASSLRGFTPLHF. DNA of the CDR3: TGTGCCAGCAGCTTGAGGGGGTTTACACCCCTCCACTTT.

The V gene is TRBV7-8, the J gene TRBJ1-5; possibly TRBD1 for D (5 bases). This CDR3 region has 17 residues. The V and J ends lost 5 bases and 0 bases respectively, with 17 bases between them. CDR1 is SGHVS, CDR2 FQNEAQ, per germline. CDR3 sequence (DNA): TGTGCCAGCAGCCCAACCTCCAGGGCTTATAGCAATCAGCCCCAGCATTTT. Residues: CASSPTSRAYSNQPQHF.

This rearrangement joins TRBV5-1 to TRBJ2-7, with D possibly TRBD1 on 6 matching bases. The CDR3 runs 18 residues. Germline values: CDR1 SGHRS, CDR2 YFSETQ. Trimming stripped 4 bases from V and 0 bases from J, with 23 bases between. In DNA, the CDR3 is TGCGCCAGCAGCCTACTTTCCTTTCCCGGCAGGGGCTCCTACGAGCAGTACTTC. Its translation is CASSLLSFPGRGSYEQYF.

The chain recombines TRBV7-3 with TRBJ2-5; the match to TRBD2 covers 15 bases. CDR1 is SGHTA, CDR2 FQGTGA, per germline. The V and J ends lost 4 bases and 6 bases, in that order; junction bases with no gene match: 6. The CDR3 extends over 16 amino acids. Written as DNA, the CDR3 is TGTGCCAGCAGCTGGGGACTAGCGGGGGGCAGGAAGACCCAGTACTTC. Translated: CASSWGLAGGRKTQYF.

The CDR3 spells CASKPTGTRLEKLFF. The CDR3 DNA reads as TGTGCCAGCAAACCTACCGGGACAAGACTTGAAAAACTGTTTTTT. V and J are TRBV6-5 and TRBJ1-4; D perhaps matches TRBD1 (6 bases). The germline V and J ends were trimmed by 7 bases and 7 bases, with 19 bases remaining between them. Germline CDR1 and CDR2: MNHEY and SVGAGI. The CDR3 totals 15 residues.

CDR3 residues: CASSPGQGFYEQYF. The CDR3 coding sequence is TGTGCCAGCAGTCCGGGACAGGGGTTCTACGAGCAGTACTTC. The rearrangement joins TRBV5-6 to TRBJ2-7, with 10 bases aligning to TRBD1. Germline CDR1 reads SGHDT; CDR2 reads YYEEEE. The ends lost 5 bases at V and 3 bases at J; junction bases unmatched: 5. The CDR3 runs 14 residues.

The chain is built from TRBV27 and TRBJ2-7; D is unclear. The germline gives CDR1 MNHEY, CDR2 SMNVEV (reference sequence). The CDR3 has 13 amino acids. V dropped 2 bases and J dropped 2 bases, with 7 bases sitting between them. The CDR3 nucleotides are TGTGCCAGCAGTTTACGAGGTACCTACGAGCAGTACTTC. Its protein is CASSLRGTYEQYF.

The chain joins TRBV10-1 to TRBJ1-4, with TRBD1 matching over 10 bases. The V segment lost 6 bases and the J segment 4 bases; nucleotides outside the gene matches: 8. The CDR3 extends over 16 amino acids. Germline V gene sequence: CDR1 WNHNN, CDR2 SYGVQD (reference sequence). DNA for the CDR3: TGCGCCAGCAGGGCCCCTGGGACAGGGGATAATGAAAAACTGTTTTTT. Protein: CASRAPGTGDNEKLFF.

The chain has TRBV24-1 and TRBJ2-3; 8 bases map to TRBD2. CDR1 and CDR2 (germline): KGHDR, SFDVKD. The CDR3 covers 16 residues. The trim removed 3 bases at V and 5 bases at J, leaving 9 bases unmatched. DNA for the CDR3: TGTGCCACCAGTGATCCGGCCGGGGGGGACGGAGATACGCAGTATTTT. This codes for CATSDPAGGDGDTQYF.

This chain uses TRBV29-1 with TRBJ2-3, with a tentative D call TRBD1 (7 bases). The CDR3 spans 19 residues. V was cut by 4 bases and J by 3 bases, with 29 bases left in between. The V gene's germline CDR1 is SQVTM and CDR2 ANQGSEA. The CDR3 loop reads CSVVRRVTPDRDETDTQYF. CDR3 DNA sequence: TGCAGCGTTGTAAGGAGGGTTACTCCCGACAGGGACGAAACAGATACGCAGTATTTT.

CDR3 amino acids: CASSSQRFRGQNQPQHF. DNA of the CDR3: TGTGCCAGCAGCTCCCAACGTTTCAGGGGTCAAAATCAGCCCCAGCATTTT. The V gene is TRBV7-8, the J gene TRBJ1-5, with a tentative D call TRBD1 (6 bases). This CDR3 comprises 17 residues. The germline V gene has CDR1 SGHVS and CDR2 FQNEAQ. Between the trimmed V and J ends, which lost 4 bases and 4 bases, there was a span of 20 bases.

The rearrangement uses TRBV29-1 and TRBJ1-1; D gene ambiguous. CDR3 length equals 13 residues. The V and J ends lost 2 bases and 1 base respectively, with 8 bases between them. The germline gives CDR1 SQVTM, CDR2 ANQGSEA. CDR3 protein: CSVEKSENTEAFF. The CDR3 DNA reads as TGCAGCGTTGAAAAATCAGAGAACACTGAAGCTTTCTTT.

This clone came up once. The chain uses TRBV5-4 and TRBJ1-3; tentatively, D is TRBD1 (5 bases). Looked up from germline, CDR1 is SGHNT and CDR2 is YYREEE (reference sequence). The CDR3 spans 16 residues. The germline V and J ends were trimmed by 4 bases and 0 bases, with 14 bases remaining between them. The DNA of the CDR3 is TGTGCCAGCAGCCCAGGGACTGGAAGCTCTGGAAACACCATATATTTT. It encodes CASSPGTGSSGNTIYF.

The chain couples TRBV6-2 or TRBV6-3 to TRBJ2-3, with 13 bases aligning to TRBD2. Trimming took 2 bases from V and 4 from J; bases not matched to a gene: 3. CDR1 is MNHEY, CDR2 SVGEGT, per germline. The CDR3 is 16 residues long. The CDR3 sequence is CASSYRTSGGPDTQYF. The CDR3 DNA is TGTGCCAGCAGTTACCGGACTAGCGGGGGCCCAGATACGCAGTATTTT.

This clone was counted once. The gene calls are TRBV11-2 and TRBJ1-4; 7 nucleotides align to TRBD1. Germline lookup yields CDR1 SGHAT and CDR2 FQNNGV. The CDR3 extends over 16 amino acids. V trimming: 5 bases; J trimming: 8 bases; junction bases outside the gene matches: 14. CDR3 sequence reads: CASSPFSRGTEEKLFF. Written as DNA, the CDR3 is TGTGCCAGCAGCCCGTTCAGCAGGGGGACAGAGGAAAAACTGTTTTTT.